This TCR beta chain was profiled in a study of shared clonotypes between healthy human individuals. Study-wide results and caveats: Compared with clonotypes that all four donors shared, non-shared clonotypes had lower generation probabilities.

The CDR3 covers 15 residues. With V trimmed by 4 bases and J by 4 bases, 4 bases remained unmatched. Germline lookup yields CDR1 SGHNT and CDR2 YYREEE (reference sequence). With regard to this clone: Its antigen is not known.

This table comes from immunoSEQ multiplex PCR, and its TCRdb copy is limited to in-frame clones, with some not included. The sample yields about 320,000 clones, over 75% seen once. This receptor was taken from a young man in good health. Sequencing used memory CD8+ T cells sorted from blood. This sample's subset: CD45RO+ cells pooled with CCR7-negative TemRA cells. This rearrangement joins TRBV5-4 to TRBJ2-7; 14 bases agree with TRBD2. DNA of the CDR3: TGTGCCAGCAGCGAGGGACTAGCGGGAGAGTACGAGCAGTACTTC. Translated, it gives CASSEGLAGEYEQYF.